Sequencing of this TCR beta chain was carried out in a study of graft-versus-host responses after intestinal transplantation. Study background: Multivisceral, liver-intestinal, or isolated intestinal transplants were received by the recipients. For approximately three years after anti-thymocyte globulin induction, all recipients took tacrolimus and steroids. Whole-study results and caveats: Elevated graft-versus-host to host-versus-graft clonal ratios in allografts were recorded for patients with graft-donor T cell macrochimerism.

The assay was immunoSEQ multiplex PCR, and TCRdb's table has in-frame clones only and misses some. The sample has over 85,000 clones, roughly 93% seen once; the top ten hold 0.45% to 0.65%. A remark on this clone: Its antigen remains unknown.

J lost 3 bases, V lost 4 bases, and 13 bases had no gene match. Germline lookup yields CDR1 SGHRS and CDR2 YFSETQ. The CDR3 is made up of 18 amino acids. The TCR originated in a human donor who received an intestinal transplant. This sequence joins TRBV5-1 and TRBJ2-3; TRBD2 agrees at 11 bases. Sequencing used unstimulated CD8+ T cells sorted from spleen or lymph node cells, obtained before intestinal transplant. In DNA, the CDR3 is TGCGCCAGCAGCCTGTGGGCCCCTAGCGGGAGGAAGACAGATACGCAGTATTTT. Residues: CASSLWAPSGRKTDTQYF.